One sample yielded the 28 T cell receptor beta chains listed below, sequenced in a study of PD-1 blockade in classical Hodgkin lymphoma. The protocol was immunoSEQ multiplex PCR, while the TCRdb copy is restricted to in-frame clones and leaves out a portion. The sample has 35,000 to 45,000 clones, over 55% seen once. Relapse after autologous stem cell transplantation occurred in every patient, and brentuximab vedotin exposure varied. Material: peripheral blood mononuclear cells (PBMCs), obtained at baseline. Receptor source: a human donor with classical Hodgkin lymphoma.

J is TRBJ1-3 and V is TRBV4-2; possible D gene TRBD1, 6 bases. The CDR3 spans 17 residues. Trimming left V 5 bases short and J 0 bases short, with 17 bases between. CDR1 and CDR2 from the germline V gene are LGHNA and YNFKEQ. The CDR3 region is CASSYWGQAPSGNTIYF. The CDR3 region has the DNA TGTGCCAGCAGCTACTGGGGGCAGGCCCCCTCTGGAAACACCATATATTTT.

The chain combines TRBV7-9 with TRBJ1-2; 9 nucleotides match TRBD1. V was pared by 5 bases and J by 4 bases, with 5 bases of the junction left unmatched. Per germline, CDR1 SEHNR and CDR2 FQNEAQ (reference sequence). The CDR3 covers 14 residues. The CDR3 protein is CASSPTTGGYGYTF. CDR3 nucleotide sequence: TGTGCCAGCAGCCCCACGACAGGGGGCTATGGCTACACCTTC.

The genes are TRBV7-3 and TRBJ2-5; TRBD1 matches 9 bases. The CDR3 has 15 residues. The J segment lost 9 bases and the V segment lost 3 bases, leaving 11 bases of the junction unmatched. The germline gives CDR1 SGHTA, CDR2 FQGTGA. The CDR3 DNA reads TGTGCCAGCAGCTTCCCGGGACAGGGACAAGGGGCCCAGTACTTC. It specifies CASSFPGQGQGAQYF.

This chain links TRBV7-6 with TRBJ1-6; 7 bases line up with TRBD1. V trimming: 6 bases; J trimming: 5 bases; junction bases outside the gene matches: 16. CDR3 size: 18 residues. From germline, CDR1 is SGHVS and CDR2 FNYEAQ. The CDR3 spells CASRLTPGQGDNNSPLHF. The CDR3 coding sequence is TGTGCCAGCAGGCTCACCCCGGGCCAGGGGGATAATAATTCACCCCTCCACTTT.

This clone was recorded a few times. The chain couples TRBV30 to TRBJ2-7; D is possibly TRBD1 (6 bases). This CDR3 region has 14 residues. Germline V gene sequence: CDR1 GTSNPN, CDR2 SVGIG (reference sequence). CDR3 nucleotides: TGTGCACAGAGGCCCCGGACAGAATTTTACGAGCAGTACTTC. It encodes CAQRPRTEFYEQYF.

This chain connects TRBV4-1 to TRBJ2-5; 8 bases align to TRBD2. V shed 8 bases and J 2 bases; nucleotides not matched to a gene: 7. Germline CDR1 and CDR2: MGHRA and YSYEKL. CDR3 size: 14 residues. DNA of the CDR3: TGCGCCAGCCCTAAGAGACTAGCGCAAGAGACCCAGTACTTC. This codes for CASPKRLAQETQYF.

The sample holds a few counts of this clone. The chain joins TRBV9 to TRBJ1-5; 8 bases map to TRBD1. The CDR3 totals 14 residues. Per the germline V gene, CDR1 is SGDLS and CDR2 is YYNGEE. The trim removed 0 bases at V and 7 bases at J, leaving 3 bases unmatched. The chain's CDR3 is CASSVGDRFQPQHF. CDR3 DNA sequence: TGTGCCAGCAGCGTAGGGGACAGGTTCCAGCCCCAGCATTTT.

The chain has TRBV30 and TRBJ2-5; D possibly corresponds to TRBD2 (6 bases). The CDR3 loop spans 14 amino acids. Germline V CDR1 and CDR2: GTSNPN, SVGIG (reference sequence). Trimming left V 0 bases short and J 2 bases short, with 10 bases between. CDR3 bases: TGTGCCTGGAGTGTACTCGCGGGGCAAGAGACCCAGTACTTC. Its protein is CAWSVLAGQETQYF.

The rearrangement uses TRBV6-1 and TRBJ2-1, with D perhaps given as TRBD1 or TRBD2 (5 bases each). V was clipped by 11 bases and J by 0 bases, with 14 bases between them. From germline, CDR1 is MNHNS and CDR2 SASEGT. The CDR3 sequence is 14 residues long. CDR3 nucleotides: TGTGCCGCCGGGGCGGCCAGCTCCTACAATGAGCAGTTCTTC. Amino acid sequence: CAAGAASSYNEQFF.

This chain connects TRBV7-3 to TRBJ2-7; 9 bases are a match to TRBD2. V shed 5 bases, J shed 2 bases, and the junction held 4 bases outside the gene matches. Per the germline V gene, CDR1 is SGHTA and CDR2 is FQGTGA. CDR3 length: 14 amino acids. Here the CDR3 reads CASSPSGTPYEQYF. The CDR3 DNA is TGTGCCAGCAGCCCTAGCGGGACACCCTACGAGCAGTACTTC.

The chain has TRBV15 and TRBJ2-2; D may be TRBD1 (5 bases). The CDR3 covers 16 residues. With 8 bases removed from V and 2 bases from J, the gap between germline ends came to 18 bases. The germline V gene has CDR1 LNHNV and CDR2 YYDKDF (reference sequence). Here the CDR3 DNA reads TGTGCCACCCCCGTGCGACAGTCGGATAACACCGGGGAGCTGTTTTTT. Protein product: CATPVRQSDNTGELFF.

This chain connects TRBV6-4 to TRBJ2-1, with TRBD2 matching over 9 bases. CDR3 length: 15 amino acids. After removal of 2 bases from V and 9 bases from J, the junction contained 8 bases not matched to a gene. Germline V gives CDR1 MRHNA, CDR2 SNTAGT. CDR3 nucleotide sequence: TGTGCCAGCAGTGACGGCGGGGGGGGCGGAGGTGAGCAGTTCTTC. Protein product: CASSDGGGGGGEQFF.

V and J are TRBV5-1 and TRBJ2-5; 9 bases are a match to TRBD2. The trim removed 3 bases at V and 5 bases at J, leaving 20 bases unmatched. Germline V gene data show CDR1 as SGHRS and CDR2 as YFSETQ. This CDR3 has 19 amino acids. This CDR3 is CASSSPRLAGSLREETQYF. The DNA of the CDR3 is TGCGCCAGCAGCTCCCCCCGTCTAGCGGGAAGCCTTCGGGAGGAGACCCAGTACTTC.

The CDR3 sequence: CASSVLGTSGYEQYF. The CDR3 region has the DNA TGTGCCAGCAGCGTCTTAGGGACTAGCGGATACGAGCAGTACTTC. The V call is TRBV9, the J call TRBJ2-7, with 11 positions matching TRBD2. V dropped 2 bases and J dropped 4; count of bases not matched to a gene: 5. The CDR3 spans 15 residues. In germline, CDR1 is SGDLS, CDR2 YYNGEE.

The gene calls are TRBV12-5 and TRBJ2-2; D may match TRBD1 or TRBD2 (6 bases each). This CDR3 has 12 residues. The ends were cut back, 9 bases at V and 7 bases at J, with 12 bases in the middle. Germline V gene lookup returns CDR1 LGHNT and CDR2 FRNRAP. The CDR3 DNA sequence: TGTGCTAGCTCCAAGGGGGGCGGGGAGCTGTTTTTT. Translation: CASSKGGGELFF.

The genes are TRBV28 and TRBJ1-2; D unresolved. CDR3 length: 15 residues. Trimming stripped 3 bases from V and 2 bases from J, with 13 bases between. CDR1 and CDR2 (germline): MDHEN, SYDVKM. The CDR3 loop reads CASSLRQALNYGYTF. The CDR3 coding sequence is TGTGCCAGCAGTTTGCGGCAGGCCCTAAACTATGGCTACACCTTC.

The gene calls are TRBV7-2 and TRBJ2-5; possibly TRBD2 for D (5 bases). The CDR3 has 16 residues. The V end was cut by 1 base, the J end by 5 bases, with 17 bases between. From germline, CDR1 is SGHTA and CDR2 FQGNSA. The CDR3 sequence is CASSLGDLAPGETQYF. CDR3 DNA: TGTGCCAGCAGCTTAGGTGACCTAGCCCCGGGCGAGACCCAGTACTTC. Supplemented by reference TRBV7-2 and TRBJ2-5, the full variable domain reads GAGVSQSPSNKVTEKGKDVELRCDPISGHTALYWYRQSLGQGLEFLIYFQGNSAPDKSGLPSDRFSAERTGGSVSTLTIQRTQQEDSAVYLCASSLGDLAPGETQYFGPGTRLLVL.

The V and J genes are TRBV4-3 and TRBJ2-1; TRBD1 agrees at 8 bases. The junction had 7 bases not matched to a gene; V was cut back by 1 base and J by 8 bases. The CDR3 runs 15 residues. Germline V gene data show CDR1 as LGHNA and CDR2 as YSLEER. CDR3 in amino acids: CASSQGWAGGYEQFF. The CDR3 bases are TGCGCCAGCAGCCAAGGATGGGCAGGGGGCTATGAGCAGTTCTTC.

In this sample, this clone turned up once. The V call is TRBV19, the J call TRBJ1-1, with a tentative D call TRBD1 (6 bases). The germline CDR1 and CDR2 sequences are LNHDA and SQIVND (reference sequence). The V and J ends lost 2 bases and 3 bases respectively, with 13 bases between them. This CDR3 is built from 15 residues. The CDR3 loop is CASSIRRGADTEAFF. The CDR3 DNA reads TGTGCCAGTAGTATAAGACGGGGGGCTGACACTGAAGCTTTCTTT.

V usage is TRBV15 and J usage is TRBJ1-1; a weak D match, TRBD1 (5 bases). The CDR3 totals 15 residues. Germline loops: CDR1 LNHNV, CDR2 YYDKDF (reference sequence). V was cut by 0 bases and J by 2 bases, with 10 bases left in between. The DNA of the CDR3 is TGTGCCACCAGCAGAGATAGGGACCCCAACACTGAAGCTTTCTTT. Its translation: CATSRDRDPNTEAFF.

The chain uses TRBV27 and TRBJ2-1; D unclear. The CDR3 has 13 residues. Germline V gene data show CDR1 as MNHEY and CDR2 as SMNVEV (reference sequence). Trimming took 5 bases from V and 2 from J, leaving 7 bases between them. The CDR3 is CASSLGTYNEQFF. CDR3 nucleotide sequence: TGTGCCAGCAGTCTCGGCACCTACAATGAGCAGTTCTTC.

V usage is TRBV7-6 and J usage is TRBJ2-1; D remains unclear. Trimming cost V 4 bases and J 0 bases, with 10 bases left between them. The germline V gene encodes CDR1 SGHVS and CDR2 FNYEAQ. This CDR3 has 15 amino acids. The chain's CDR3 is CASSSDVSSYNEQFF. For the CDR3, the DNA is TGTGCCAGCAGCTCGGACGTCAGCTCCTACAATGAGCAGTTCTTC.

The rearrangement uses TRBV5-1 and TRBJ2-5; 11 bases fit TRBD1. Germline CDR1 SGHRS, CDR2 YFSETQ. The CDR3 is made up of 15 amino acids. Trimming removed 4 bases from V and 4 bases from J; junction bases left unmatched: 6. CDR3 amino acids: CASSLRGTGGETQYF. The CDR3, as DNA: TGCGCCAGCAGCCTAAGGGGGACAGGGGGAGAGACCCAGTACTTC.

The rearrangement uses TRBV13 and TRBJ2-6, with TRBD1 identical over 9 bases. CDR3 length: 18 amino acids. The ends lost 6 bases at V and 2 bases at J; junction bases unmatched: 11. Germline V gene data show CDR1 as PRHDT and CDR2 as FYEKMQ (reference sequence). The CDR3 DNA is TGTGCCAGCAGGCCCGGGACAGGGTGGTATCCTGGGGCCAACGTCCTGACTTTC. Protein sequence: CASRPGTGWYPGANVLTF.

The chain is built from TRBV9 and TRBJ2-7, with TRBD1 matching over 7 bases. Germline trimming cut 0 bases from V and 3 bases from J; bases unmatched to any gene: 6. This CDR3 comprises 15 residues. Germline V gives CDR1 SGDLS, CDR2 YYNGEE. This CDR3 reads CASSVGGDSHYEQYF. For the CDR3, the DNA is TGTGCCAGCAGCGTAGGAGGGGACAGTCACTACGAGCAGTACTTC.

The rearrangement uses TRBV18 and TRBJ1-1; the match to TRBD1 covers 7 bases. V lost 9 bases to trimming and J lost 7 bases; unmatched junction nucleotides: 20. Germline CDR1 is KGHSH and CDR2 is LQKENI. The CDR3 spans 16 residues. CDR3 in amino acids: CASSSLGWGGQIEAFF. The CDR3 region has the DNA TGTGCCAGTTCATCCCTTGGTTGGGGGGGACAGATTGAAGCTTTCTTT.

The chain uses TRBV29-1 and TRBJ1-5; 9 bases are shared with TRBD1. The V gene end was trimmed by 4 bases and the J gene end by 1 base; junction bases not matched to a gene: 5. CDR1 and CDR2 from the germline V gene are SQVTM and ANQGSEA. The CDR3 spans 15 residues. The CDR3 reads CSVALDRGSNQPQHF. The CDR3 region has the DNA TGCAGCGTTGCCTTGGACAGGGGAAGCAATCAGCCCCAGCATTTT. The full variable domain, completed using reference TRBV29-1 and TRBJ1-5, is SAVISQKPSRDICQRGTSLTIQCQVDSQVTMMFWYRQQPGQSLTLIATANQGSEATYESGFVIDKFPISRPNLTFSTLTVSNMSPEDSSIYLCSVALDRGSNQPQHFGDGTRLSIL.

CDR3 sequence: CASGQETQYF. The CDR3 nucleotides are TGTGCCAGCGGGCAAGAGACCCAGTACTTC. The V call is TRBV27, the J call TRBJ2-5; D is unresolved. This CDR3 has 10 residues. Germline CDR1 MNHEY, CDR2 SMNVEV (reference sequence). The V end lost 8 bases, the J end lost 2 bases, and 3 bases lay between the germline ends.